This T cell receptor (beta chain) was recovered during a study of T cell repertoires in cytomegalovirus infection. This clonotype was counted between two and nine times. What it binds is unknown. Trimming removed 4 bases from V and 1 base from J, with 14 bases in between. The CDR3 has 16 residues. Germline V CDR1 and CDR2: MNHEY, SMNVEV (reference sequence). From the reads, TCRdb called clonotypes with MiXCR, one entry per CDR3 protein. The data show hundreds of thousands of distinct CDR3 sequences, around a third seen once. The TCR originated in a human donor in good health (CMV status not recorded). Some clones in this sample may be carry-over from other donors' samples. The rearrangement uses TRBV27 and TRBJ2-1, with a tentative D call TRBD2 (5 bases). The source material was cultured PBMCs, sampled from culture after CMV antigen stimulation. CDR3 amino acids: CASSSSGRRSYNEQFF. The CDR3 region has the DNA TGTGCCAGCAGTTCCTCCGGACGGAGGTCCTACAATGAGCAGTTCTTC.